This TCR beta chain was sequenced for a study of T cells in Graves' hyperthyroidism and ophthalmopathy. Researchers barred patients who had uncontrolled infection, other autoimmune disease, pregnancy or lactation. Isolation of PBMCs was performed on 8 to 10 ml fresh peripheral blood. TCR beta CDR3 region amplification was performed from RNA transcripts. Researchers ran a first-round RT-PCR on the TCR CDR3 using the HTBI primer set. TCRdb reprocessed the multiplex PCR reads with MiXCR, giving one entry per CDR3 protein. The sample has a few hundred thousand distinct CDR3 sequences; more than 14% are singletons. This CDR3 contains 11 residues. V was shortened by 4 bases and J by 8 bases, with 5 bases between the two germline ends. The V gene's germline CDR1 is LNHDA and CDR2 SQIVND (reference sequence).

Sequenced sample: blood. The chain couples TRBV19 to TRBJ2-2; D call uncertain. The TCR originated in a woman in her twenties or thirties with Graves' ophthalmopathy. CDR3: CASSRPGELFF. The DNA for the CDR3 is TGTGCCAGTAGTAGGCCGGGGGAGCTGTTTTTT.